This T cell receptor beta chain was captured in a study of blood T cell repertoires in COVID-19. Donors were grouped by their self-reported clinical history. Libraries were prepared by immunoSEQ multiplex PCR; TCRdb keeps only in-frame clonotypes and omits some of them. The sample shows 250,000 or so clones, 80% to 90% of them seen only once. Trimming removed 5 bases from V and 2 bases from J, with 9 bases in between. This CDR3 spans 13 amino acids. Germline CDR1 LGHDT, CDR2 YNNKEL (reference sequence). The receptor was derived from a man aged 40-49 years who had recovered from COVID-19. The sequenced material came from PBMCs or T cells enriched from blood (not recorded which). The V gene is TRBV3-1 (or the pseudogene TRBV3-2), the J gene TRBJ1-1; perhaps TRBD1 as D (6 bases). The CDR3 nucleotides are TGTGCCAGCAGCACGGACAGTAACACTGAAGCTTTCTTT. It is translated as CASSTDSNTEAFF.